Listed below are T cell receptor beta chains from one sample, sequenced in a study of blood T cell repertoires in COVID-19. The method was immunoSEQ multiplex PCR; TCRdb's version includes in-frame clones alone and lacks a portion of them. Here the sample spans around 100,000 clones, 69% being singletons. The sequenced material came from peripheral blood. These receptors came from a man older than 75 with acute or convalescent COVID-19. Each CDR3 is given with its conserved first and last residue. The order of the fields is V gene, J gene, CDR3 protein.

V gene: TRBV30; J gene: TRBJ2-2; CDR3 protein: CACHSGKEELFF
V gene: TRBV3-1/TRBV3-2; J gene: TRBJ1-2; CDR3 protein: CASSQEAGGGYTF
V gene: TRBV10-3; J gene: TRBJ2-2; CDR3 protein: CAISESGGTGELFF
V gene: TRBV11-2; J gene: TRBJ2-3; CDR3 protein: CASSLDWASTDTQYF
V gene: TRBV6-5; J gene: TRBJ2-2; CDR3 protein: CASSLLGRAGELFF
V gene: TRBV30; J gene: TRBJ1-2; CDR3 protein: CAWSGDRVVFGYGYTF
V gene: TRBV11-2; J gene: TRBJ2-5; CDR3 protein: CASSLGLAGGGETQYF
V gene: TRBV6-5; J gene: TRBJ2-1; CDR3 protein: CASRNLAARKNEQFF
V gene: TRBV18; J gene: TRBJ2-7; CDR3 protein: CASSQDNTYEQYF
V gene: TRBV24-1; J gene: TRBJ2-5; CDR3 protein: CATSDFGGSRETQYF
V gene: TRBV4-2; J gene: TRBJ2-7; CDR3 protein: CASSQGPRSSYEQYF
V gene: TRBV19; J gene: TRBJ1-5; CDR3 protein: CASSIGEGNQPQHF
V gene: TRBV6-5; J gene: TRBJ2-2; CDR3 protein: CASSYSSVTGELFF
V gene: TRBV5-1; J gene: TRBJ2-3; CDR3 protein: CASSLGSGTDTQYF
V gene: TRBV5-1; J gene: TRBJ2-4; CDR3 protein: CASSFGTSGRLAKNIQYF
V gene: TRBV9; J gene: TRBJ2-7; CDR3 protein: CASSAGGTAYEQYF
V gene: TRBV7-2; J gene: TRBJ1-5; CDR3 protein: CASSPRGSNQPQHF
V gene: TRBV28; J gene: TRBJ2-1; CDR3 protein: CASSFAGLYNEQFF
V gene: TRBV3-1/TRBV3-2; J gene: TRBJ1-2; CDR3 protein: CASSRSDLRVSNYGYTF
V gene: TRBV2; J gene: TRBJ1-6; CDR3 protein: CASSKNRGKSFFSPLHF
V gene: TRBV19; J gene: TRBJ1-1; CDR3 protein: CASSTQGISSMNTEAFF
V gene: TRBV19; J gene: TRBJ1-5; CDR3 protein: CASSTTWGGVSNQPQHF
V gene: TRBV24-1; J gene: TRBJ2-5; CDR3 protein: CATSPGTAIETQYF
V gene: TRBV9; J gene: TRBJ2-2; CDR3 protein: CASSVAGRAATGELFF
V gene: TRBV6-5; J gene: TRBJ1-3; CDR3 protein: CASSYGGGSGNTIYF
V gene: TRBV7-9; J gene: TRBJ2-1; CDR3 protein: CASSTGTRGEQFF
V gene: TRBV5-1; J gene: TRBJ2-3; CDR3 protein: CASSFMGRGSTDTQYF
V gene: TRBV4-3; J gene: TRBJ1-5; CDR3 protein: CASSRTGGSQPQHF
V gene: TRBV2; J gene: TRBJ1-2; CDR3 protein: CASSEALGSFNYGYTF
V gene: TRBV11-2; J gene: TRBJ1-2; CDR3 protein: CASRGANYGYTF
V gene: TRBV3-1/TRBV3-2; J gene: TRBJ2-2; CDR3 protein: CASSQVLRFTGELFF
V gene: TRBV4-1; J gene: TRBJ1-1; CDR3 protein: CASSPPTGRDTEAFF